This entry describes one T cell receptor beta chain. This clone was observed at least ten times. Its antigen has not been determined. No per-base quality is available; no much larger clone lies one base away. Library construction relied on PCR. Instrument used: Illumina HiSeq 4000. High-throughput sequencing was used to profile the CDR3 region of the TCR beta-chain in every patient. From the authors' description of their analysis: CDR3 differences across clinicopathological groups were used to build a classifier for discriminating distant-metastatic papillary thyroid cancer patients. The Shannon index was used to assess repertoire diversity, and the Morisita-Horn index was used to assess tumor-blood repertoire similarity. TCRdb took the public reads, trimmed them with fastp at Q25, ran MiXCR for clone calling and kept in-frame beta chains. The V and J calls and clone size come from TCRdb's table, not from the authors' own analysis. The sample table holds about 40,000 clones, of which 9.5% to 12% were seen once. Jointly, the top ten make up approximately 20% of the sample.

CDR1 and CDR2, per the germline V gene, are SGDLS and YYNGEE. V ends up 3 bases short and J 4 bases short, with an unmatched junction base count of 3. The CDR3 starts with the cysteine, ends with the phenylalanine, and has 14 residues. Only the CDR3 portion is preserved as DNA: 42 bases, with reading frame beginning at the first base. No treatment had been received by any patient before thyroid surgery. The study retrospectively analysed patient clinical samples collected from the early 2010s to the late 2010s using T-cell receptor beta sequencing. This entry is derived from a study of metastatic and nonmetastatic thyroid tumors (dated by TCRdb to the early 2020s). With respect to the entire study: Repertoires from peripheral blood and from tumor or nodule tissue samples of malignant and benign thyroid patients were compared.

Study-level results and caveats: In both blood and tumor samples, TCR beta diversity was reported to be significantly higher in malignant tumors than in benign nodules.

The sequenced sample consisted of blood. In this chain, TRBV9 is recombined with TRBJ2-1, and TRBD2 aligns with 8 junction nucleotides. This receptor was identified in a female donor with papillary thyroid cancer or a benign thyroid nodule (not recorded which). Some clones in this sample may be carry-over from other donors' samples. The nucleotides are TGTGCCAGCAGCGAACTAGCGGTATACAATGAGCAGTTCTTC. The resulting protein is CASSELAVYNEQFF. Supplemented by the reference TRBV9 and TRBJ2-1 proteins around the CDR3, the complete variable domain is DSGVTQTPKHLITATGQRVTLRCSPRSGDLSVYWYQQSLDQGLQFLIQYYNGEERAKGNILERFSAQQFPDLHSELNLSSLELGDSALYFCASSELAVYNEQFFGPGTRLTVL.